What follows is one TCR beta chain and its context. Its antigen is not identified. Transcripts of RNA were the source for amplifying TCR beta CDR3 regions. HTBI-primed first-round RT-PCR preceded second-round multiplex PCR. One entry per CDR3 protein results from TCRdb running MiXCR on the multiplex PCR reads. The repertoire consists of about 410,000 distinct CDR3 sequences, with approximately 16% occurring once and the leading ten covering about 1.4%. From fresh peripheral blood, around 9.3 ml in volume, the PBMCs were obtained. This sample stems from a study of Graves' ophthalmopathy and Graves' hyperthyroidism. Points from the study as a whole: Blood shared most expanded thyroid clonotypes above 0.001 frequency.

Germline V gene sequence: CDR1 SEHNR, CDR2 FQNEAQ (reference sequence). The CDR3 runs 15 residues. Trimming took 10 bases from V and 3 from J, leaving 22 bases between them. V is TRBV7-9 and J is TRBJ2-7; D might be TRBD1 (6 bases). The source of this sequence is a woman between 18 and 29 years old with Graves' ophthalmopathy. Material: peripheral blood. CDR3 nucleotide sequence: TGTGCCACCTTAACCTCCGGGGACAAGTACTACGAGCAGTACTTC. It is translated as CATLTSGDKYYEQYF. The whole variable domain, remainder taken from reference TRBV7-9 and TRBJ2-7, is DTGVSQNPRHKITKRGQNVTFRCDPISEHNRLYWYRQTLGQGPEFLTYFQNEAQLEKSRLLSDRFSAERPKGSFSTLEIQRTEQGDSAMYLCATLTSGDKYYEQYFGPGTRLTVT.